This entry describes one T cell receptor beta chain. The data were obtained in a study of T cell changes during pregnancy in multiple sclerosis. This CDR3 has 16 residues. V lost 0 bases to trimming and J lost 5 bases; unmatched junction nucleotides: 6. Germline V gene sequence: CDR1 LGHNA, CDR2 YSLEER. Assay used: immunoSEQ multiplex PCR; TCRdb lists only in-frame clones, some missing. Here the sample spans fewer than 65,000 clones, 93% being singletons. The sample here was peripheral blood, taken in the second trimester of pregnancy. V and J are TRBV4-3 and TRBJ2-5; TRBD1 matches 10 bases. The clonotype originates from a female donor with multiple sclerosis, enrolled in a pregnancy study. In nucleotides, the CDR3 is TGCGCCAGCAGCCAAGATCCGGGACAGGGGAGCGAGACCCAGTACTTC. Translating it yields CASSQDPGQGSETQYF.